This T cell receptor beta chain was identified during a study of blood T cell repertoires in COVID-19. About the research overall: Donors in the United States, Italy and Spain gave samples during acute or convalescent COVID-19.

Authors' data handling: Amplifying reference gene primers gave estimates of nucleated cell counts. Sequencing used immunoSEQ multiplex PCR; TCRdb keeps in-frame clones, though not all of them. The DNA was the basis for D and trimming; V, J and clone size are from that table. Of 100,000 or so clones listed, around 81% are singletons. The V segment lost 7 bases and the J segment 8 bases; nucleotides outside the gene matches: 12. CDR1 MNHEY and CDR2 SVGAGI come from the germline V gene. The CDR3 runs to 15 residues. The sample taken for sequencing was peripheral blood. V gene TRBV6-5 combines with J gene TRBJ1-4, with TRBD1 matching over 8 bases. The receptor's source is a man aged 50 or older with active or convalescent COVID-19. The CDR3 here is CASNLTQGAREKLFF. CDR3 coding DNA: TGTGCCAGCAATCTAACGCAGGGGGCGCGAGAAAAACTGTTTTTT.